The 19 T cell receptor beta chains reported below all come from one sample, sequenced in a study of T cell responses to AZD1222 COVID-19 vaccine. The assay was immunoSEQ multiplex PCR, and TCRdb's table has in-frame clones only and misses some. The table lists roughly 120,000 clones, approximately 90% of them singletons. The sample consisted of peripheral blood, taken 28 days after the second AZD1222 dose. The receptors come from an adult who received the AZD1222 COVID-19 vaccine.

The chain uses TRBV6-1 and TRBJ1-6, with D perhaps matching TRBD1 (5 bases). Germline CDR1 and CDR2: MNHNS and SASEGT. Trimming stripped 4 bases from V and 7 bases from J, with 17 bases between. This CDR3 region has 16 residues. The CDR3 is CASSGRDGESNSPLHF. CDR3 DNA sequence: TGTGCCAGCAGTGGCCGGGACGGGGAATCAAATTCACCCCTCCACTTT.

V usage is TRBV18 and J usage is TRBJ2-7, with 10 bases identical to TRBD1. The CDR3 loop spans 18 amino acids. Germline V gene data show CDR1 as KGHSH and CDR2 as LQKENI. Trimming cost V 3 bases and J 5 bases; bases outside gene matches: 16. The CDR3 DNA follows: TGTGCCAGCTCACCGAGCAGAGGGACAGGGGATGAGGAAAACGAGCAGTACTTC. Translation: CASSPSRGTGDEENEQYF.

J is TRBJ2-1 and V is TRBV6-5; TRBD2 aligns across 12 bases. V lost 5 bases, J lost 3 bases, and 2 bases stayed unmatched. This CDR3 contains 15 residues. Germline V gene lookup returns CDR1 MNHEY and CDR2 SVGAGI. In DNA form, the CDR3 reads TGTGCCAGCAGTCTAGCGGGAGGGTACTACAATGAGCAGTTCTTC. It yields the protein CASSLAGGYYNEQFF.

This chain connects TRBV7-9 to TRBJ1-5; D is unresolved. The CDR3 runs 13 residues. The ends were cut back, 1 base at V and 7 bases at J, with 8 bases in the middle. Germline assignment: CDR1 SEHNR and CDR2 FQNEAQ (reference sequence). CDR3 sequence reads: CASSLGEDQPQHF. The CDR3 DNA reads TGTGCCAGCAGCTTAGGGGAAGACCAGCCCCAGCATTTT.

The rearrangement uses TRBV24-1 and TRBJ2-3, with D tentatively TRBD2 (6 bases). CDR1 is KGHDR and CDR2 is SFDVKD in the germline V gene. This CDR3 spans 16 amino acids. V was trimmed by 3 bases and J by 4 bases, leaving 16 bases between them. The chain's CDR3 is CATSDPRRGRADTQYF. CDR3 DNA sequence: TGTGCCACCAGTGATCCCCGGCGGGGCCGGGCAGATACGCAGTATTTT.

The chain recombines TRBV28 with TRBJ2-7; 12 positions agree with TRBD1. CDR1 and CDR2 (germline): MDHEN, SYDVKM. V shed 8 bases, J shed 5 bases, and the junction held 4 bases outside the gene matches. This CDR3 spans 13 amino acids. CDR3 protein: CASGTGGGDEQYF. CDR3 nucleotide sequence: TGTGCCAGCGGGACAGGGGGCGGGGACGAGCAGTACTTC.

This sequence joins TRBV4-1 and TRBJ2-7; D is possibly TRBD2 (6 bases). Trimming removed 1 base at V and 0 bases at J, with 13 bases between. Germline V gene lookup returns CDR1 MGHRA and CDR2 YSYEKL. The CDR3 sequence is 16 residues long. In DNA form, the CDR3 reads TGCGCCAGCAGCCAAGCTCCGGGACTGGCCTCCTACGAGCAGTACTTC. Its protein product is CASSQAPGLASYEQYF.

CDR3 coding DNA: TGTGCCAGCAGTTTTAGTAGGGGGGCCGGGGAGCTGTTTTTT. Its protein product is CASSFSRGAGELFF. The V call is TRBV28, the J call TRBJ2-2, with D possibly called TRBD1 or TRBD2 (6 bases each). This CDR3 contains 14 residues. Germline values: CDR1 MDHEN, CDR2 SYDVKM. Trimming removed 3 bases from V and 6 bases from J, with 11 bases in between.

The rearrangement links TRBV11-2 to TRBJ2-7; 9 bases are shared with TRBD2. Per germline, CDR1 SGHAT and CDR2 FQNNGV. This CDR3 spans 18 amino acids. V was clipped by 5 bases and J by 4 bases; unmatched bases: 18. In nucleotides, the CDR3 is TGTGCCAGCAGCCAACAGGGTGGGGTAGCGGGAGCAGGGTACGAGCAGTACTTC. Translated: CASSQQGGVAGAGYEQYF.

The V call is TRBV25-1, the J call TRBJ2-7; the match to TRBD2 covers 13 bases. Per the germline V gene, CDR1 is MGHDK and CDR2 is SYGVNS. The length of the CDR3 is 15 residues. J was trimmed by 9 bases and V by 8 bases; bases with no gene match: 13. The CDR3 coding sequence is TGTGCCAGCTCTGCCTCACTAGCGGGAGGGCTCGGGCAGTACTTC. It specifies CASSASLAGGLGQYF.

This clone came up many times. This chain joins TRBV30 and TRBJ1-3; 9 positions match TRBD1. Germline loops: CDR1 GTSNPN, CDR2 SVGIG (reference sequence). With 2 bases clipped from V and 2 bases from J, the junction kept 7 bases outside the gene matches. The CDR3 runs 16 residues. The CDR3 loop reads CAWSPMTGGTGNTIYF. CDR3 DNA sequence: TGTGCCTGGAGTCCTATGACAGGGGGTACTGGAAACACCATATATTTT. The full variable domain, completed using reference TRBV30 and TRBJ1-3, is SQTIHQWPATLVQPVGSPLSLECTVEGTSNPNLYWYRQAAGRGLQLLFYSVGIGQISSEVPQNLSASRPQDRQFILSSKKLLLSDSGFYLCAWSPMTGGTGNTIYFGEGSWLTVV.

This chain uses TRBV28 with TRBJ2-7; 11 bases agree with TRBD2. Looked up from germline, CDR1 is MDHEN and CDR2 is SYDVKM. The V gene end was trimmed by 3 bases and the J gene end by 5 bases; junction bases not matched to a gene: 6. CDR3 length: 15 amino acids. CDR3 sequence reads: CASSFSSGRIHEQYF. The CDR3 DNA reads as TGTGCCAGCAGTTTCTCTAGCGGGAGGATCCACGAGCAGTACTTC.

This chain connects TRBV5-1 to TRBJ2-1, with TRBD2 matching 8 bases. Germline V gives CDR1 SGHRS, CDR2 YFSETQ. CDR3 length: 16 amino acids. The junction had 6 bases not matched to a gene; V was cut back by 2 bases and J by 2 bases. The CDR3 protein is CASSLSSGGAYNEQFF. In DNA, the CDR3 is TGCGCCAGCAGCTTAAGTTCCGGGGGGGCCTACAATGAGCAGTTCTTC.

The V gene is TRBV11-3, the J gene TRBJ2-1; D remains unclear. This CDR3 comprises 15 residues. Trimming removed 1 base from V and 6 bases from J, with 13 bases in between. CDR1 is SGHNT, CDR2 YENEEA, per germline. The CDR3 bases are TGTGCCAGCAGCTTAGGACAAGGCCGCCCCAATGAGCAGTTCTTC. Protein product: CASSLGQGRPNEQFF.

The CDR3 region is CASSYPAVGGGNIQYF. DNA for the CDR3: TGTGCCAGCAGTTACCCAGCTGTCGGGGGAGGGAACATTCAGTACTTC. The chain links TRBV6-5 to TRBJ2-4; TRBD2 matches at 7 bases. V was clipped by 2 bases and J by 7 bases; unmatched bases: 11. The V gene's germline CDR1 is MNHEY and CDR2 SVGAGI. CDR3 length: 16 residues.

The CDR3 nucleotides read TGTGCCAGCAGCTCCCAGGGACGCGAGCAGTACTTC. It specifies CASSSQGREQYF. This chain connects TRBV9 to TRBJ2-7; D could derive from TRBD1 or TRBD2 (5 bases each). Germline assignment: CDR1 SGDLS and CDR2 YYNGEE. V lost 4 bases, J lost 6 bases, and 11 bases lay in between. This CDR3 spans 12 amino acids.

The CDR3 protein is CASSQDWTLGSHYGYTF. CDR3 in DNA: TGCGCCAGCAGCCAAGATTGGACCTTGGGATCCCACTATGGCTACACCTTC. V and J are TRBV4-1 and TRBJ1-2; D gene unclear. The CDR3 extends over 17 amino acids. V lost 0 bases to trimming and J lost 3 bases, with 17 bases between them. Per the germline V gene, CDR1 is MGHRA and CDR2 is YSYEKL.

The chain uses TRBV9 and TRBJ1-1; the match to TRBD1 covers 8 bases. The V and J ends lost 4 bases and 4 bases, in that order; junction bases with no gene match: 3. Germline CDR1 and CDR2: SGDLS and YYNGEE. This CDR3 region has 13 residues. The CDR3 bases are TGTGCCAGCAGCCTGGACAGGGTCACTGAAGCTTTCTTT. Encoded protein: CASSLDRVTEAFF.

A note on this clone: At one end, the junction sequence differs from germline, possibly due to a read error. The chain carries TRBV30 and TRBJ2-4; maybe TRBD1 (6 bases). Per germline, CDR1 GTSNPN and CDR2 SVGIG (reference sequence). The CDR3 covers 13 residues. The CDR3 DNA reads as TGTGCCTGGAGTCCACAGGGTGGGCCGGTCAGAGGTTTC. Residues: CAWSPQGGPVRGF.